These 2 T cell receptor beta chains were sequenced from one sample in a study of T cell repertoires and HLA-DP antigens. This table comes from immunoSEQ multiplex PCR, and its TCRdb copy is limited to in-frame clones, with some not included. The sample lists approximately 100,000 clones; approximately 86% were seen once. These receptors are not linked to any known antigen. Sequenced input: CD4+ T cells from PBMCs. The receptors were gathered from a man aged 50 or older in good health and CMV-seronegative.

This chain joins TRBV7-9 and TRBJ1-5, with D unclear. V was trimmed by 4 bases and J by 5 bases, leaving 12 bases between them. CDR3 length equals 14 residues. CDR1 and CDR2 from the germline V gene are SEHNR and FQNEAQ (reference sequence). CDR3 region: CASSSYGDHQPQHF. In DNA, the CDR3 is TGTGCCAGCAGCTCGTATGGAGATCATCAGCCCCAGCATTTT.

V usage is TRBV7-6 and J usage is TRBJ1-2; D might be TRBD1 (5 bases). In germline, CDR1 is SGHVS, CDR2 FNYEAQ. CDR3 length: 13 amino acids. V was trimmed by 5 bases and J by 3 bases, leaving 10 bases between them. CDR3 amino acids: CASSQTGDYGYTF. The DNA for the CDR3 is TGTGCCAGCAGCCAAACAGGAGACTATGGCTACACCTTC. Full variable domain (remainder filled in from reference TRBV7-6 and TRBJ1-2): GAGVSQSPRYKVTKRGQDVALRCDPISGHVSLYWYRQALGQGPEFLTYFNYEAQQDKSGLPNDRFSAERPEGSISTLTIQRTEQRDSAMYRCASSQTGDYGYTFGSGTRLTVV.